This T cell receptor (beta chain) is drawn from a study of T-cell memory formation after mild COVID-19. Study in general: The TCR clusters were mostly specific to one donor.

Study-wide results and caveats: Clones that contracted from day 15 to 85 had balanced CD4/CD8; later expanders were CD4+ biased. Clonal second-wave expansions that peaked on day 37 had unconfirmed SARS-CoV-2 specificity.

TCR alpha and TCR beta cDNA libraries carrying sample barcodes and UMIs came from 5'RACE with constant-segment primers. A single record per CDR3 protein comes from TCRdb applying MiXCR to the 5' RACE reads. The data contain fewer than 700,000 distinct CDR3 sequences, roughly 17% of them singletons. This clonotype was picked up a small number of times. Its antigen is not known. Sequencing used PBMCs or a T cell subset sorted from them (not recorded which). The source is an adult woman who had mild COVID-19 (a few samples of this study predate the infection). Cell type and time point are not known.

The DNA for the CDR3 is TGTGCCAGCAGTCTTCTCTGGAAAGCTAGCACAGATACGCAGTATTTT. Protein product: CASSLLWKASTDTQYF. This sequence joins TRBV5-4 and TRBJ2-3; D is unclear. Germline assignment: CDR1 SGHNT and CDR2 YYREEE (reference sequence). CDR3 length: 16 residues. V was trimmed by 5 bases and J by 0 bases, leaving 16 bases between them.